The clone carrying this TCR beta chain was picked up many times. Antigen specificity is unknown. V dropped 6 bases and J dropped 6; count of bases not matched to a gene: 13. This CDR3 region has 15 residues. Germline V gene data show CDR1 as SQVTM and CDR2 as ANQGSEA. This sample was included in a study of early T cells in non-severe SARS-CoV-2 infection. Study summary: Chains stayed unpaired after sequencing of bulk RNA from unsorted whole blood. Study results and caveats: CD4 and private specificities were missed by VDJdb matching, which favored anti-spike CD8 responses.

Unique molecular identifiers (one per individual cDNA molecule) were attached. Each CDR3 protein gets one entry after TCRdb re-called the 5' RACE reads with MiXCR. Of tens of thousands of distinct CDR3 sequences detected, roughly 5.4% appear once; the ten largest clones hold roughly 6.3%. The TCR sequence derives from an adult who was a healthcare worker with PCR-confirmed SARS-CoV-2 infection or an uninfected control (not recorded which). Here the sequenced sample was whole blood, taken at baseline. This chain connects TRBV29-1 to TRBJ2-1, with 8 bases fitting TRBD2. The DNA of the CDR3 is TGCAGCGTCGTCGGCCCGGGACTAGGAACCAATGAGCAGTTCTTC. Translating gives CSVVGPGLGTNEQFF.